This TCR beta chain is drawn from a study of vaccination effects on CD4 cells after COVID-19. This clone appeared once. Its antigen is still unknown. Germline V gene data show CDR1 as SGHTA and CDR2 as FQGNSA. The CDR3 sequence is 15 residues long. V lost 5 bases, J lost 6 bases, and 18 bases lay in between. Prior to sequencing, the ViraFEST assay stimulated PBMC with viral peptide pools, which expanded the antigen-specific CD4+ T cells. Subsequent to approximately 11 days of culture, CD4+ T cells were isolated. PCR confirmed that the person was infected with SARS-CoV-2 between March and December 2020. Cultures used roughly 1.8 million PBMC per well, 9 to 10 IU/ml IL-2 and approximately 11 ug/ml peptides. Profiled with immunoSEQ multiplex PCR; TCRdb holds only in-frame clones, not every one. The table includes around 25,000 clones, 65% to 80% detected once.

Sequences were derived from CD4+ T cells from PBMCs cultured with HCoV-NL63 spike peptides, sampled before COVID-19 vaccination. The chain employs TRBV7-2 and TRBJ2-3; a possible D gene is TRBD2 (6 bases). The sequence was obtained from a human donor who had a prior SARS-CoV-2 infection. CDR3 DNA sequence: TGTGCCAGCAGCGGAACTAGCACCCGAGGGGATACGCAGTATTTT. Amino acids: CASSGTSTRGDTQYF.